This T cell receptor beta chain appears in the sequencing data of a study of identical twins. This CDR3 spans 14 amino acids. The V and J ends lost 3 bases and 4 bases, in that order; junction bases with no gene match: 0. Template switching created a universal primer site, and the cDNA included unique molecular identifiers. MiXCR was run by TCRdb on the 5' RACE reads, yielding one entry per CDR3 protein. The data hold roughly 250,000 distinct CDR3 sequences, with about an eighth observed a single time. Whole-study results and caveats: Conclusions came from cross-sectional statistical analysis, not from following the same donors.

This clonotype was seen at least ten times. Its target is unknown. Healthy Caucasian donors formed the entire cohort. Sequencing was performed on memory (CD45RO+) T cells sorted from blood. The source of this sequence is a woman under 30 in good health. The chain couples TRBV12-3 or TRBV12-4 to TRBJ2-3, with 11 bases aligning to TRBD2. The CDR3 nucleotides read TGTGCCAGCAGTTTGACTAGCGGGGCAGATACGCAGTATTTT. Amino acids: CASSLTSGADTQYF.